The 16 T cell receptor beta chains given below trace back to one sample, sequenced in a study of identical twins. A single record per CDR3 protein comes from TCRdb applying MiXCR to the 5' RACE reads. The sample lists about 900,000 distinct CDR3 sequences, 12% occurring once. In addition, the sample was reused for a study of yellow fever vaccine responses in identical twins.

Sequences were obtained from PBMCs. These receptors were taken from a woman aged 18 to 35 in good health.

This clonotype has only a few counts. The chain links TRBV29-1 to TRBJ1-1, with D unclear. Germline CDR1 SQVTM, CDR2 ANQGSEA. The ends were cut back, 8 bases at V and 0 bases at J, with 7 bases in the middle. The CDR3 consists of 11 residues. In DNA form, the CDR3 reads TGCAGCCTCAGACTGAACACTGAAGCTTTCTTT. Amino acid sequence: CSLRLNTEAFF.

The rearrangement uses TRBV28 and TRBJ2-3; 9 positions agree with TRBD2. The CDR3 runs 15 residues. With V trimmed by 3 bases and J by 4 bases, 5 bases remained unmatched. In germline, CDR1 is MDHEN, CDR2 SYDVKM. CDR3 coding DNA: TGTGCCAGCAGTTTGTTTGCGGGGGGGCCAGATACGCAGTATTTT. It yields the protein CASSLFAGGPDTQYF. Looking up the rest from reference TRBV28 and TRBJ2-3 gives the full variable domain: DVKVTQSSRYLVKRTGEKVFLECVQDMDHENMFWYRQDPGLGLRLIYFSYDVKMKEKGDIPEGYSVSREKKERFSLILESASTNQTSMYLCASSLFAGGPDTQYFGPGTRLTVL.

This clonotype was found a few times. The V gene is TRBV12-3 or TRBV12-4, the J gene TRBJ2-4, with D possibly matching TRBD1 (5 bases). Trimming left V 7 bases short and J 2 bases short, with 6 bases between. The CDR3 contains 12 residues. CDR3: CASMGPKNIQYF. The CDR3 bases are TGTGCCAGCATGGGGCCCAAAAACATTCAGTACTTC.

Only a few counts were recorded for this clonotype. CDR3 sequence (DNA): TGTGCCACCAGCGAGGGACTAGCGGCGTACCAAGAGACCCAGTACTTC. It is translated as CATSEGLAAYQETQYF. The chain carries TRBV15 and TRBJ2-5; the match to TRBD2 covers 11 bases. Per the germline V gene, CDR1 is LNHNV and CDR2 is YYDKDF (reference sequence). The CDR3 loop spans 16 amino acids. V gave up 5 bases and J gave up 0 bases; unmatched junction bases: 5.

In this sample, this clonotype turned up a few times. The V gene is TRBV20-1, the J gene TRBJ2-5; TRBD2 is a possible D gene (6 bases). The CDR3 length is 12 residues. V was trimmed by 6 bases and J by 2 bases, leaving 10 bases between them. Germline assignment: CDR1 DFQATT and CDR2 SNEGSKA (reference sequence). CDR3 sequence (DNA): TGCAGTGCCCGGGGGTGGCAAGAGACCCAGTACTTC. Translation: CSARGWQETQYF.

This clonotype appeared a few times. The chain combines TRBV7-2 with TRBJ2-5; TRBD2 matches at 7 bases. The V gene's germline CDR1 is SGHTA and CDR2 FQGNSA. This CDR3 has 14 residues. The V gene end was trimmed by 5 bases and the J gene end by 4 bases; junction bases not matched to a gene: 7. The CDR3 DNA is TGTGCCAGCAGCATGGGACTACCGCCAGAGACCCAGTACTTC. Translated, it gives CASSMGLPPETQYF.

The chain combines TRBV15 with TRBJ2-7, with 7 nucleotides matching TRBD1. Germline CDR1 is LNHNV and CDR2 is YYDKDF (reference sequence). V was clipped by 4 bases and J by 3 bases; unmatched bases: 3. This CDR3 comprises 13 residues. CDR3 loop: CATSKGTDYEQYV. The DNA of the CDR3 is TGTGCCACCAGCAAAGGGACAGACTACGAGCAGTACGTC.

This clonotype has a handful of counts. This chain uses TRBV28 with TRBJ2-1; no firm D call. Trimming stripped 3 bases from V and 2 bases from J, with 11 bases between. CDR1 MDHEN and CDR2 SYDVKM come from the germline V gene. The CDR3 extends over 15 amino acids. CDR3 nucleotides: TGTGCCAGCAGTTTTTTGAGTTCCACCTACAATGAGCAGTTCTTC. This encodes CASSFLSSTYNEQFF.

This chain joins TRBV10-3 and TRBJ2-4, with a tentative D call TRBD1 (6 bases). From germline, CDR1 is ENHRY and CDR2 SYGVKD. V lost 4 bases and J 0 bases, leaving 10 bases between the germline ends. CDR3 size: 15 residues. The CDR3 loop is CAISGTAVAKNIQYF. The DNA of the CDR3 is TGTGCCATCAGTGGGACAGCCGTAGCCAAAAACATTCAGTACTTC.

The chain combines TRBV10-3 with TRBJ1-2; D is possibly TRBD1 (6 bases). V lost 0 bases, J lost 4 bases, and 12 bases lay in between. The CDR3 loop spans 15 amino acids. Germline CDR1 reads ENHRY; CDR2 reads SYGVKD. CDR3 sequence reads: CAISESGGRGYGYTF. CDR3 nucleotides: TGTGCCATCAGTGAGTCTGGGGGCCGTGGCTATGGCTACACCTTC.

The chain couples TRBV12-3 or TRBV12-4 to TRBJ2-3; D is unclear. The CDR3 consists of 15 residues. Deletions cut 1 base from V and 5 bases from J, with 13 bases between. CDR3 nucleotides: TGTGCCAGCAGTTTAGAGGCAGGCGTAAAAGATACGCAGTATTTT. Protein: CASSLEAGVKDTQYF.

A few counts support this clonotype. The chain is built from TRBV15 and TRBJ2-5; possible D gene TRBD2, 5 bases. The CDR3 is made up of 13 amino acids. The V and J ends lost 5 bases and 1 base respectively, with 8 bases between them. The germline CDR1 and CDR2 sequences are LNHNV and YYDKDF (reference sequence). Here the CDR3 DNA reads TGTGCCACCAGCGGACTGGTCCAAGAGACCCAGTACTTC. Protein sequence: CATSGLVQETQYF.

The chain couples TRBV5-1 to TRBJ2-3; D might be TRBD1 (5 bases). Germline V CDR1 and CDR2: SGHRS, YFSETQ. V lost 0 bases and J 0 bases, leaving 14 bases between the germline ends. The CDR3 consists of 17 residues. The CDR3 bases are TGCGCCAGCAGCTTGGCTTCTCTTGGGGCTAGCACAGATACGCAGTATTTT. This encodes CASSLASLGASTDTQYF.

This clonotype was picked up a small number of times. CDR3 nucleotides: TGCGCCAGCAGCCAAGAAGGGGGGGCTAGCACAGATACGCAGTATTTT. It codes for CASSQEGGASTDTQYF. The rearrangement links TRBV4-1 to TRBJ2-3, with a possible D match to TRBD2 (7 bases). The V end was cut by 0 bases, the J end by 0 bases, with 10 bases between. This CDR3 comprises 16 residues. Germline V gives CDR1 MGHRA, CDR2 YSYEKL.

A few counts support this clonotype. The chain has TRBV6-1 and TRBJ2-1, with D perhaps matching TRBD2 (6 bases). V was pared by 4 bases and J by 6 bases, with 16 bases between. Germline V CDR1 and CDR2: MNHNS, SASEGT. The CDR3 extends over 15 amino acids. Here the CDR3 DNA reads TGTGCCAGCAGTGCGTATAGCGGCACATCCAATGAGCAGTTCTTC. Translated, it gives CASSAYSGTSNEQFF.

The chain combines TRBV5-1 with TRBJ2-3; weak D call: TRBD2 (6 bases). This CDR3 is 15 amino acids long. Deletions cut 2 bases from V and 3 bases from J, with 13 bases between. Germline-derived CDR1 and CDR2 are SGHRS and YFSETQ. CDR3 nucleotide sequence: TGCGCCAGCAGCTTCGGGGGTCTTGGGACAGATACGCAGTATTTT. Protein: CASSFGGLGTDTQYF.